Shown below are 27 T cell receptor beta chains from a single sample sequenced in a study of T cells in Graves' hyperthyroidism and ophthalmopathy. RNA transcripts provided the source from which TCR beta CDR3 regions were amplified. Researchers ran a first-round RT-PCR on the TCR CDR3 using the HTBI primer set. In TCRdb, the multiplex PCR reads were re-called with MiXCR into one record per CDR3 protein. The table lists roughly 750,000 distinct CDR3 sequences, less than 20% of them singletons, with 8.4% in the top ten. Sequenced: blood. These receptors all come from a man aged 18 to 29 with Graves' hyperthyroidism.

This clonotype was seen only a few times. The J gene is TRBJ2-1, the V gene TRBV24-1; D may match TRBD1 or TRBD2 (5 bases each). This CDR3 has 15 residues. Looked up from germline, CDR1 is KGHDR and CDR2 is SFDVKD. Trimming left V 7 bases short and J 4 bases short, with 16 bases between. CDR3 loop: CATRFGTVNYNEQFF. In nucleotides, the CDR3 is TGTGCCACCAGATTCGGGACCGTTAATTACAATGAGCAGTTCTTC.

V usage is TRBV7-9 and J usage is TRBJ2-1, with 10 bases matching TRBD2. The junction had 10 bases not matched to a gene; V was cut back by 4 bases and J by 1 base. Germline CDR1 SEHNR, CDR2 FQNEAQ (reference sequence). This CDR3 contains 18 residues. CDR3 protein: CASSSGASGSISYNEQFF. The CDR3 DNA reads as TGTGCCAGCAGCTCTGGGGCTAGCGGGAGCATTTCCTACAATGAGCAGTTCTTC.

The chain uses TRBV24-1 and TRBJ2-1; no reliable D call. This CDR3 comprises 14 residues. Germline V gene lookup returns CDR1 KGHDR and CDR2 SFDVKD. V lost 6 bases, J lost 0 bases, and 8 bases lay in between. The CDR3 region is CATSIASSYNEQFF. The CDR3 region has the DNA TGTGCCACCAGTATCGCAAGCTCCTACAATGAGCAGTTCTTC.

This clonotype came up many times. The V gene is TRBV28, the J gene TRBJ1-1; D is unresolved. The CDR3 loop spans 15 amino acids. Germline V lookup: CDR1 MDHEN, CDR2 SYDVKM. V was trimmed by 8 bases and J by 0 bases, leaving 16 bases between them. Here the CDR3 DNA reads TGTGCCAGCGGCAAGCTGGCAGATATGAACACTGAAGCTTTCTTT. This translates into CASGKLADMNTEAFF.

The gene calls are TRBV27 and TRBJ1-2; no firm D call. The V end lost 0 bases, the J end lost 7 bases, and 9 bases lay between the germline ends. Germline V gene sequence: CDR1 MNHEY, CDR2 SMNVEV (reference sequence). CDR3 length: 13 residues. The CDR3 region is CASSLSKGGGYTF. In DNA, the CDR3 is TGTGCCAGCAGTTTATCGAAGGGTGGTGGCTACACCTTC.

The sample holds many counts of this clonotype. V gene TRBV20-1 combines with J gene TRBJ1-2; D perhaps matches TRBD1 (5 bases). The V gene's germline CDR1 is DFQATT and CDR2 SNEGSKA (reference sequence). This CDR3 is 12 amino acids long. V lost 2 bases, J lost 3 bases, and 7 bases lay in between. This chain's CDR3 is CSARSGHYGYTF. The CDR3 bases are TGCAGTGCTAGATCAGGGCACTATGGCTACACCTTC.

This clonotype was recorded a few times. The rearrangement links TRBV27 to TRBJ2-7; maybe TRBD2 (7 bases). V gave up 3 bases and J gave up 0 bases, with 12 bases separating them. The CDR3 runs to 15 residues. The germline gives CDR1 MNHEY, CDR2 SMNVEV (reference sequence). CDR3 nucleotide sequence: TGTGCCAGCAGTTTCGAGGGGGGGGTCTCCTACGAGCAGTACTTC. It codes for CASSFEGGVSYEQYF.

The chain links TRBV28 to TRBJ1-1, with unresolved D. This CDR3 comprises 13 residues. V was shortened by 7 bases and J by 1 base, with 10 bases between the two germline ends. Germline-derived CDR1 and CDR2 are MDHEN and SYDVKM. The CDR3 region is CASTSGRNTEAFF. As DNA, the CDR3 is TGTGCCAGCACCTCGGGCCGGAACACTGAAGCTTTCTTT.

At least ten counts were recorded for this clonotype. The J gene is TRBJ1-1, the V gene TRBV11-3; the D is unclear. Germline V gene sequence: CDR1 SGHNT, CDR2 YENEEA. V was trimmed by 5 bases and J by 3 bases, leaving 13 bases between them. The CDR3 is 14 amino acids. The CDR3 spells CASSTRPVDTEAFF. The DNA of the CDR3 is TGTGCCAGCAGCACGCGGCCTGTCGACACTGAAGCTTTCTTT.

This clonotype has at least ten counts. The gene calls are TRBV28 and TRBJ2-7; D gene uncertain. The V gene's germline CDR1 is MDHEN and CDR2 SYDVKM. This CDR3 spans 13 amino acids. Trimming left V 6 bases short and J 3 bases short, with 12 bases between. CDR3 loop: CASSPDERYEQYF. The CDR3 coding sequence is TGTGCCAGCAGCCCGGACGAGCGCTACGAGCAGTACTTC.

This clonotype was recorded many times. This chain links TRBV6-1 with TRBJ2-5, with unresolved D. The CDR3 spans 14 residues. Germline V gene sequence: CDR1 MNHNS, CDR2 SASEGT. V dropped 1 base and J dropped 2 bases, with 8 bases sitting between them. CDR3 in DNA: TGTGCCAGCAGTGAAGGAAGGCTACAAGAGACCCAGTACTTC. Translated: CASSEGRLQETQYF.

The genes are TRBV12-3 or TRBV12-4 and TRBJ1-2; tentative D call: TRBD1 (6 bases). The germline V and J ends were trimmed by 3 bases and 8 bases, with 25 bases remaining between them. The CDR3 consists of 17 residues. CDR3 region: CASSLETGHLLYEGYTF. As DNA, the CDR3 is TGTGCCAGCAGTTTGGAAACGGGACACTTATTATATGAAGGCTACACCTTC.

This chain connects TRBV20-1 to TRBJ2-3; 7 bases agree with TRBD2. This CDR3 has 15 residues. V dropped 3 bases and J dropped 1; count of bases not matched to a gene: 7. Germline V gene data show CDR1 as DFQATT and CDR2 as SNEGSKA (reference sequence). CDR3 nucleotide sequence: TGCAGTGCTAGTCCTGCGGGAGTGGGCACAGATACGCAGTATTTT. Protein: CSASPAGVGTDTQYF.

This clonotype was detected only a few times. This chain joins TRBV12-3 or TRBV12-4 and TRBJ2-1; D possibly matches TRBD1 or TRBD2 (6 bases each). V was cut by 3 bases and J by 0 bases, with 24 bases left in between. This CDR3 spans 20 amino acids. The CDR3 sequence is CASSFSPDGGGLLSYNEQFF. The DNA for the CDR3 is TGTGCCAGCAGTTTTTCCCCCGACGGGGGCGGACTCCTCTCCTACAATGAGCAGTTCTTC.

This clonotype was picked up many times. The chain couples TRBV20-1 to TRBJ2-7, with 7 bases fitting TRBD2. Trimming cost V 4 bases and J 3 bases; bases outside gene matches: 15. The V gene's germline CDR1 is DFQATT and CDR2 SNEGSKA (reference sequence). The CDR3 is made up of 16 amino acids. The DNA for the CDR3 is TGCAGTGCTATTAAAGGGCCCGGGACTACGAACTACGAGCAGTACTTC. Residues: CSAIKGPGTTNYEQYF.

This clonotype has a count of ten or more. The genes are TRBV6-5 and TRBJ2-1; no clear D. Germline values: CDR1 MNHEY, CDR2 SVGAGI. The CDR3 totals 16 residues. Trimming stripped 0 bases from V and 4 bases from J, with 13 bases between. The DNA of the CDR3 is TGTGCCAGCAGTTACTCCCCCCCTAGGGCTTACAATGAGCAGTTCTTC. It encodes CASSYSPPRAYNEQFF.

The table lists this clonotype with a few counts. The CDR3 region has the DNA TGCGCCAGCAGCCAAGAGAGGAACTATGGCTACACCTTC. This encodes CASSQERNYGYTF. The V call is TRBV4-1, the J call TRBJ1-2; D remains ambiguous. In germline, CDR1 is MGHRA, CDR2 YSYEKL. This CDR3 comprises 13 residues. Deletions cut 0 bases from V and 2 bases from J, with 4 bases between.

A word on this clonotype: The germline gene is not matched at one end of the junction; a read error may be the cause. The rearrangement links TRBV6-2 or TRBV6-3 to TRBJ1-4; 7 bases align to TRBD1. Germline assignment: CDR1 MNHEY and CDR2 SVGEGT. The CDR3 runs to 17 residues. CDR3 bases: TGTGCCAGCAGTCACTCTTGGGACAGCTTAAAGAAGGAAAAACTGTTTTTT. Amino acid sequence: CASSHSWDSLKKEKLFF.

The chain has TRBV6-5 and TRBJ2-3, with D possibly being TRBD2 (6 bases). V was shortened by 0 bases and J by 2 bases, with 15 bases between the two germline ends. The germline CDR1 and CDR2 sequences are MNHEY and SVGAGI. The CDR3 is 17 residues long. The CDR3: CASSYSIYRRATDTQYF. CDR3 nucleotides: TGTGCCAGCAGTTACTCGATTTACAGGAGGGCCACAGATACGCAGTATTTT.

This clonotype came up a few times. The CDR3 DNA sequence: TGTGCCAGCAGGCGGGGCGGAGCTAGCACAGATACGCAGTATTTT. Protein product: CASRRGGASTDTQYF. The chain uses TRBV28 and TRBJ2-3; TRBD2 is a possible D gene (6 bases). Germline V CDR1 and CDR2: MDHEN, SYDVKM. This CDR3 is built from 15 residues. V lost 6 bases, J lost 0 bases, and 13 bases lay in between.

This clonotype has a count of ten or more. The V call is TRBV20-1, the J call TRBJ1-1; D unresolved. This CDR3 contains 16 residues. V gave up 4 bases and J gave up 4 bases, with 22 bases separating them. The germline CDR1 and CDR2 sequences are DFQATT and SNEGSKA (reference sequence). In DNA, the CDR3 is TGCAGTGCTACTCCAAGAGGGCAGGCTTATACCACTGAAGCTTTCTTT. It encodes CSATPRGQAYTTEAFF.

The V call is TRBV6-2 or TRBV6-3, the J call TRBJ1-5; a weak D match, TRBD1 (5 bases). Trimming stripped 6 bases from V and 0 bases from J, with 15 bases between. Germline CDR1 MNHEY, CDR2 SVGEGT. The CDR3 totals 16 residues. DNA of the CDR3: TGTGCCAGCAGCCTGGGACTGCTTTATAGCAATCAGCCCCAGCATTTT. It is translated as CASSLGLLYSNQPQHF.

This clonotype came up a few times. The rearrangement links TRBV10-3 to TRBJ2-7; D is unclear. The germline gives CDR1 ENHRY, CDR2 SYGVKD. Trimming removed 10 bases at V and 3 bases at J, with 13 bases between. CDR3 length: 12 amino acids. The CDR3 region has the DNA TGTGCCACCCAAGGTGGGTACTACGAGCAGTACTTC. As protein: CATQGGYYEQYF.

V usage is TRBV5-6 and J usage is TRBJ2-1; 10 bases line up with TRBD2. Trimming at V came to 1 base and at J to 10 bases, leaving 8 bases not matched to a gene. The CDR3 covers 15 residues. Germline V lookup: CDR1 SGHDT, CDR2 YYEEEE. CDR3 coding DNA: TGTGCCAGCAGCTTGTTGCCTAGCGGGAGTTCGGAGCAGTTCTTC. It codes for CASSLLPSGSSEQFF.

This clonotype was found many times. The V gene is TRBV6-6, the J gene TRBJ1-6; D possibly corresponds to TRBD1 (5 bases). V was clipped by 2 bases and J by 4 bases, with 15 bases between them. CDR3 length equals 17 residues. Germline CDR1 reads MNHNY; CDR2 reads SVGAGI (reference sequence). The CDR3, as DNA: TGTGCCAGCAGTTACGAGTTCCCAGGGAGTTATAATTCACCCCTCCACTTT. It specifies CASSYEFPGSYNSPLHF.

Comments on this clonotype: This may be a read error: a much more frequent sequence differs by one nucleotide. This rearrangement joins TRBV28 to TRBJ2-1, with D perhaps matching TRBD1 (6 bases). This CDR3 contains 16 residues. Germline V gene lookup returns CDR1 MDHEN and CDR2 SYDVKM. The CDR3 loop is CASRIGGARVHKEQFF. Here the CDR3 DNA reads TGTGCCAGCAGAATAGGGGGAGCGAGGGTACACAAGGAGCAGTTCTTC.

This chain uses TRBV12-3 or TRBV12-4 with TRBJ2-2; the match to TRBD2 covers 7 bases. CDR3 length: 13 amino acids. Trimming removed 4 bases from V and 7 bases from J; junction bases left unmatched: 3. The CDR3 sequence is CASSWREIGELFF. CDR3 sequence (DNA): TGTGCCAGCAGTTGGCGGGAGATCGGGGAGCTGTTTTTT.